The sample holds one count of the clone carrying this T cell receptor (beta chain). Its cognate antigen is unknown. This record belongs to a study of OX40 agonist ivuxolimab in advanced cancers. Study-wide background: Ivuxolimab, an antibody that agonizes OX40 (CD134), was administered to the patients. Patients were roughly 83% male with ages roughly 23 to 79, mean about 65.

The study's findings and limits: Some of the nonresponding patients also showed low levels of normalized T-cell clonal expansion.

The method was immunoSEQ multiplex PCR; TCRdb's version includes in-frame clones alone and lacks a portion of them. This table holds 70,000 to 95,000 clones, 90% found once. The CDR3 is 14 residues long. Germline V CDR1 and CDR2: SGHTA, FQGNSA. The ends were cut back, 5 bases at V and 9 bases at J, with 17 bases in the middle. The material sequenced was CD4+ or CD8+ T cells sorted from blood, taken in a trial of the OX40 agonist ivuxolimab. The receptor's source is an adult with an advanced solid tumor such as melanoma, head and neck, liver or kidney cancer. The chain recombines TRBV7-2 with TRBJ2-1; D remains ambiguous. The CDR3 loop is CASSNRALDGEQFF. CDR3 nucleotide sequence: TGTGCCAGCAGCAACCGGGCCCTCGATGGTGAGCAGTTCTTC.